Each of the 7 T cell receptor beta chains below was sequenced from the same sample in a study of CD8 T cells in Susac syndrome. Random hexamers were used to reverse transcribe 0.5 to 1 ug of RNA. A single record per CDR3 protein comes from TCRdb applying MiXCR to the immunoSEQ multiplex PCR reads. The table includes 160,000 or so distinct CDR3 sequences, around 93% detected once. Sequenced sample: CD4+ T cells from PBMCs. The receptors were gathered from a human donor in good health.

The rearrangement uses TRBV6-1 and TRBJ2-5, with D possibly TRBD1 on 6 matching bases. This CDR3 has 13 amino acids. Germline-derived CDR1 and CDR2 are MNHNS and SASEGT. The germline V and J ends were trimmed by 6 bases and 3 bases, with 11 bases remaining between them. The CDR3 reads CASSVQGKETQYF. In DNA form, the CDR3 reads TGTGCCAGCAGCGTCCAGGGGAAAGAGACCCAGTACTTC.

This chain uses TRBV21-1 with TRBJ2-5; the D call TRBD2 from the table was never checked on the DNA. TRBV21-1 is termed a pseudogene. CDR3 length: 18 residues. The CDR3 nucleotides are TGTGCCAGCAGTAAAAGTGGATCACTAGCGGACGATAAAGAGACCCAGTACTTC. This sequence encodes CASSKSGSLADDKETQYF.

This clonotype was recorded only once. The chain is built from TRBV3-1 and TRBJ2-1; D may be TRBD1 (5 bases). Germline loops: CDR1 LGHDT, CDR2 YNNKEL (reference sequence). This CDR3 contains 14 residues. Between the trimmed V and J ends, which lost 0 bases and 5 bases, there was a span of 8 bases. As DNA, the CDR3 is TGTGCCAGCAGCCAAGAGGGGCCCGACAATGAGCAGTTCTTC. Translated, it gives CASSQEGPDNEQFF.

The J gene is TRBJ2-3, the V gene TRBV6-1, with 7 bases fitting TRBD2. The V gene end was trimmed by 8 bases and the J gene end by 0 bases; junction bases not matched to a gene: 11. CDR3 length equals 16 residues. Germline V CDR1 and CDR2: MNHNS, SASEGT. Here the CDR3 DNA reads TGTGCCAGCTCCCCGCGAGCGGGGAGAAGCACAGATACGCAGTATTTT. As protein: CASSPRAGRSTDTQYF.

The V and J genes are TRBV29-1 and TRBJ2-3; D gene unclear. Germline CDR1 SQVTM, CDR2 ANQGSEA. The CDR3 consists of 10 residues. Trimming pared 4 bases from V and 3 bases from J, leaving 2 bases between. The CDR3 spells CSVGTDTQYF. As DNA, the CDR3 is TGCAGCGTTGGGACAGATACGCAGTATTTT.

The chain links TRBV29-1 to TRBJ1-1; TRBD1 agrees at 7 bases. V dropped 1 base and J dropped 6; count of bases not matched to a gene: 2. CDR1 and CDR2 from the germline V gene are SQVTM and ANQGSEA. The CDR3 is 12 residues long. The CDR3 sequence: CSVEGQGAEAFF. The CDR3, as DNA: TGCAGCGTTGAAGGTCAGGGGGCTGAAGCTTTCTTT.

The V call is TRBV19, the J call TRBJ1-1, with D perhaps matching TRBD1 (5 bases). From germline, CDR1 is LNHDA and CDR2 SQIVND (reference sequence). This CDR3 is built from 13 residues. V shed 3 bases and J shed 7 bases, with 12 bases lying between them. Here the CDR3 reads CASSISRVDEAFF. The CDR3 DNA follows: TGTGCCAGTAGTATTTCCAGGGTGGATGAAGCTTTCTTT. Filled out from reference TRBV19 and TRBJ1-1, the complete variable domain reads DGGITQSPKYLFRKEGQNVTLSCEQNLNHDAMYWYRQDPGQGLRLIYYSQIVNDFQKGDIAEGYSVSREKKESFPLTVTSAQKNPTAFYLCASSISRVDEAFFGQGTRLTVV.